One and the same sample provided the 13 T cell receptor beta chains below, sequenced in a study of blood T cell repertoires in COVID-19. The method was immunoSEQ multiplex PCR; TCRdb's version includes in-frame clones alone and lacks a portion of them. The sample lists about 50,000 clones; 85% to 90% were seen once. Sequences were obtained from peripheral blood. These receptors originate from a human donor in a cohort sampled during active COVID-19.

The chain recombines TRBV18 with TRBJ1-1; weak D call: TRBD1 (6 bases). The V gene's germline CDR1 is KGHSH and CDR2 LQKENI. Deletions cut 2 bases from V and 0 bases from J, with 16 bases between. This CDR3 spans 17 amino acids. In nucleotides, the CDR3 is TGTGCCAGCTCACCAAGGCTGGGTGGGGGCCTGAACACTGAAGCTTTCTTT. This sequence encodes CASSPRLGGGLNTEAFF.

The chain is built from TRBV19 and TRBJ2-3, with 9 bases fitting TRBD1. Germline V CDR1 and CDR2: LNHDA, SQIVND (reference sequence). V gave up 5 bases and J gave up 3 bases; unmatched junction bases: 6. The CDR3 contains 15 residues. CDR3 DNA sequence: TGTGCCAGTAGTCCTGGACAGGGGAGGACAGATACGCAGTATTTT. Its protein product is CASSPGQGRTDTQYF.

This chain uses TRBV6-2 or TRBV6-3 with TRBJ2-2, with 11 nucleotides matching TRBD1. This CDR3 is 17 amino acids long. The junction had 12 bases not matched to a gene; V was cut back by 6 bases and J by 6 bases. CDR1 is MNHEY and CDR2 is SVGEGT in the germline V gene. CDR3 in DNA: TGTGCCAGCAGCGAACAGAATGGGGGACAGGGGGCCGGGGAGCTGTTTTTT. It yields the protein CASSEQNGGQGAGELFF.

The rearrangement links TRBV18 to TRBJ1-1; maybe TRBD1 (5 bases). The ends were cut back, 4 bases at V and 11 bases at J, with 17 bases in the middle. This CDR3 has 13 amino acids. CDR1 and CDR2 from the germline V gene are KGHSH and LQKENI. CDR3 region: CASSLGEELGAFF. The CDR3, as DNA: TGTGCCAGCTCACTGGGGGAGGAGTTGGGTGCTTTCTTT.

This CDR3 reads CASSRGNTEAFF. Written as DNA, the CDR3 is TGTGCCAGCAGCAGGGGGAACACTGAAGCTTTCTTT. The J gene is TRBJ1-1, the V gene TRBV3-1 (or the pseudogene TRBV3-2), with D possibly TRBD1 on 5 matching bases. CDR3 length: 12 residues. Per germline, CDR1 LGHDT and CDR2 YNNKEL (reference sequence). The germline V and J ends were trimmed by 5 bases and 1 base, with 5 bases remaining between them.

This chain connects TRBV7-2 to TRBJ2-1; 8 bases match TRBD2. CDR1 and CDR2 (germline): SGHTA, FQGNSA. CDR3 length: 15 residues. Trimming removed 0 bases from V and 8 bases from J; junction bases left unmatched: 6. CDR3 sequence reads: CASSLAGGRIDEQFF. DNA for the CDR3: TGTGCCAGCAGCTTAGCGGGCGGGAGGATCGATGAGCAGTTCTTC.

The rearrangement joins TRBV25-1 to TRBJ2-4, with D tentatively TRBD1 (6 bases). The V end lost 3 bases, the J end lost 9 bases, and 18 bases lay between the germline ends. The germline V gene has CDR1 MGHDK and CDR2 SYGVNS. The CDR3 is 15 amino acids. CDR3 nucleotide sequence: TGTGCCAGCAGTGACTCAAGCACACCCAGGGGCATTCAGTACTTC. Its translation is CASSDSSTPRGIQYF.

This clone was recorded once. CDR3 nucleotide sequence: TGTGCCAGCACCCCCCCGGAACAGAGGGTGTGTGGCTACACCTTC. Encoded protein: CASTPPEQRVCGYTF. V is TRBV14 and J is TRBJ1-2; D is ambiguous. Germline V CDR1 and CDR2: SGHDN, FVKESK. The CDR3 is made up of 15 amino acids. V was shortened by 7 bases and J by 7 bases, with 22 bases between the two germline ends.

V gene TRBV7-9 combines with J gene TRBJ2-3; perhaps TRBD2 as D (5 bases). Germline lookup yields CDR1 SEHNR and CDR2 FQNEAQ (reference sequence). The CDR3 is 15 amino acids. V lost 8 bases to trimming and J lost 0 bases, with 15 bases between them. The CDR3 DNA sequence: TGTGCCAGCTCCTCGGACTGGGTGAGCACAGATACGCAGTATTTT. It translates to CASSSDWVSTDTQYF.

J is TRBJ2-3 and V is TRBV11-3; D might be TRBD2 (5 bases). The length of the CDR3 is 14 residues. Germline values: CDR1 SGHNT, CDR2 YENEEA. Between the trimmed V and J ends, which lost 1 base and 2 bases, there was a span of 7 bases. The CDR3 nucleotides are TGTGCCAGCAGCTTAGGACGGGACACAGATACGCAGTATTTT. This gives the protein CASSLGRDTDTQYF. Filled out from reference TRBV11-3 and TRBJ2-3, the complete variable domain reads EAGVVQSPRYKIIEKKQPVAFWCNPISGHNTLYWYLQNLGQGPELLIRYENEEAVDDSQLPKDRFSAERLKGVDSTLKIQPAELGDSAVYLCASSLGRDTDTQYFGPGTRLTVL.

V is TRBV24-1 and J is TRBJ2-7; maybe TRBD2 (6 bases). This CDR3 contains 14 residues. Germline V gene lookup returns CDR1 KGHDR and CDR2 SFDVKD. V was trimmed by 3 bases and J by 7 bases, leaving 15 bases between them. The CDR3: CATSDGGALQEQYF. CDR3 nucleotides: TGTGCCACCAGTGATGGCGGGGCCCTCCAGGAGCAGTACTTC.

In its sample, this clone was seen once. This rearrangement joins TRBV19 to TRBJ1-1; 7 bases agree with TRBD1. Germline V gene lookup returns CDR1 LNHDA and CDR2 SQIVND (reference sequence). The CDR3 length is 16 residues. V lost 9 bases, J lost 4 bases, and 17 bases stayed unmatched. CDR3 in DNA: TGTGCCAGCGACCGGGTGAGGGGGCCGTCGTCCACTGAAGCTTTCTTT. Its protein product is CASDRVRGPSSTEAFF.

The chain has TRBV19 and TRBJ1-5; 8 nucleotides match TRBD1. V gave up 7 bases and J gave up 7 bases; unmatched junction bases: 6. Germline V gene sequence: CDR1 LNHDA, CDR2 SQIVND (reference sequence). CDR3 length equals 13 residues. This chain's CDR3 is CASMQGAGQPQHF. The CDR3 nucleotides are TGTGCCAGTATGCAGGGGGCAGGGCAGCCCCAGCATTTT.